This T cell receptor beta chain was identified in a study of blood T cell repertoires in COVID-19 (dated by TCRdb to 2019 to 2021). About the full investigation: Samples from collaborators originated in the United States, Italy and Spain and spanned both the acute and convalescent phases of COVID-19. Samples came from the ongoing ImmuneRACE study (first 160 participants) plus 1,254 subjects from 6 global collaborators. Sample metadata almost always included a de-identified subject ID, COVID-19 status, age in years and sex. The repertoires were released in a freely available public database intended as a resource for research on the immune response to SARS-CoV-2. The material from the prospective study consisted of cDNA or gDNA derived from T cells, B-cell-depleted T cells, or PBMCs. Subjects who had been exposed to COVID-19, were actively infected with it, or had recovered from it provided the deeply sampled blood TCRbeta repertoires that made up the dataset. Where HLA class I and class II types were available, the types were taken from metadata supplied by the sample provider, not from assay-based typing. What the work shows at the level of the full study, not this receptor alone: The amount of clinical and demographic metadata varied by source and participant and was provided uncurated.

Each collaborating institution followed its own protocols to collect whole blood in K2EDTA tubes. For TCRbeta analysis, collaborators shipped samples in one of three forms: frozen whole blood, isolated PBMCs, or DNA extracted from either of those sample types. Regarding this clone: Its target antigen remains unknown. The record has no base qualities; no much larger clone is one base away.

The immunoSEQ Assay, a bias-controlled multiplex PCR, was used to amplify TCRbeta CDR3 regions from genomic DNA. In the authors' own workflow: Nucleated cell counts per sample were estimated from amplification of reference gene primers within the assay. To quantify the absolute abundance of each unique TCRbeta CDR3 rearrangement, sequence reads were collapsed and filtered. For each sample, productive Simpson clonality was calculated as the square root of Simpson's diversity index over productive rearrangements. Held by TCRdb, this immuneACCESS table contains in-frame sequences only and omits some clones. Under half of the omission traces to an unresolved V gene where checked; the cause of the rest is unknown. That table is the source of V, J and clone size, and D and trimming were worked out from the DNA. Here the sample has approximately 110,000 clones; just over 70% occur a single time. Around 0.9% of the sample rests with the top ten.

Relative to germline, V is 10 bases shorter and J is 11 bases shorter, with 21 bases between their ends. CDR1 is given as MNHEY and CDR2 as SVGAGI, both from the germline V gene. The CDR3 has 13 amino acids, counting the end cysteine and phenylalanine. Only the CDR3 region is kept as DNA, spanning 39 bases read in frame from base 1. Sample: peripheral blood. The chain is assembled from TRBV6-5 and TRBJ1-5; the D gene is possibly TRBD1, with 5 bases matching. The sequence was collected from a human donor with acute or convalescent COVID-19. The donor label of this sample is uncertain. The CDR3 amino acid sequence is: CATKAGGSGAQHF. The DNA is as follows: TGTGCCACCAAAGCGGGGGGTTCGGGGGCCCAGCATTTT.